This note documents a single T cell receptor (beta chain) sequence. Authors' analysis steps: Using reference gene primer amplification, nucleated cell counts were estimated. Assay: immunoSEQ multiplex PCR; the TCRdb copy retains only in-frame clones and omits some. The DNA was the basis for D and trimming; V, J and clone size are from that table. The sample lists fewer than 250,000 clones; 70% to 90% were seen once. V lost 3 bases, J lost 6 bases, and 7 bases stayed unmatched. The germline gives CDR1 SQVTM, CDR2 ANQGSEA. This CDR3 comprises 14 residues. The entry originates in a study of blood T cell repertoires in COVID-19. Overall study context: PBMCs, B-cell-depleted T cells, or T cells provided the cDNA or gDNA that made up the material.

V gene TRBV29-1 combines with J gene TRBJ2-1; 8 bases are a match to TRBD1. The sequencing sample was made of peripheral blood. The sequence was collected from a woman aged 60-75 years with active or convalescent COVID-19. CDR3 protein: CSVETGVKGNEQFF. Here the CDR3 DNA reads TGCAGCGTTGAGACAGGGGTAAAAGGCAATGAGCAGTTCTTC.